The 18 T cell receptor beta chains below come from one sample, sequenced in a study of TIL therapy for anti-PD-1-resistant metastatic lung cancer (dated by TCRdb to the early 2020s). TCR beta CDR3 regions were amplified from genomic DNA with the immunoSEQ v3 hsTCRB kit using bias-controlled multiplex PCR. TCRdb carries this immuneACCESS record with in-frame sequences only. Its versions omit some clonotypes, under half of them owing to an unresolved V gene in the studies checked, with the rest unexplained. This sample has more than 20,000 clones in its table, and approximately 72% of those were observed once. In total, the top ten clones hold 7% to 9% of the sample. Taken with the paper, the label for time point translates to: pre-treatment sample, taken before nivolumab and TIL therapy. The baseline tumor samples, taken from the same resection that was used to grow TIL, were excised metastases, most often pleural nodules or supraclavicular lymph nodes.

Specimen: tumor tissue, collected at baseline. The receptor set was obtained from a person between 30 and 79 years old with non-small cell lung cancer.

The V gene is TRBV12-2, the J gene TRBJ1-4. TRBV12-2 is a documented pseudogene. The CDR3 runs 12 residues. The CDR3 is CASRLDVKKLFF. Here the CDR3 DNA reads TGTGCAAGTCGCTTAGACGTCAAAAAACTGTTTTTT.

This clone was seen only once. The chain employs TRBV29-1 and TRBJ2-5; D is possibly TRBD2 (5 bases). This CDR3 region has 13 residues. The germline V gene encodes CDR1 SQVTM and CDR2 ANQGSEA. The V and J ends lost 8 bases and 2 bases respectively, with 15 bases between them. The CDR3 sequence: CSSLLGIQETQYF. The CDR3 region has the DNA TGCAGCTCTTTACTAGGGATACAAGAGACCCAGTACTTC.

The gene calls are TRBV25-1 and TRBJ2-7, with a weak D call TRBD1 (6 bases). The germline V gene encodes CDR1 MGHDK and CDR2 SYGVNS. The V and J ends lost 4 bases and 1 base respectively, with 8 bases between them. The CDR3 contains 13 residues. CDR3: CASSGQVSYEQYF. The CDR3 DNA is TGTGCCAGCAGTGGACAGGTTTCCTACGAGCAGTACTTC.

The rearrangement joins TRBV30 to TRBJ2-3; 8 bases agree with TRBD2. The CDR3 totals 21 residues. CDR1 and CDR2 from the germline V gene are GTSNPN and SVGIG (reference sequence). The V gene end was trimmed by 0 bases and the J gene end by 0 bases; junction bases not matched to a gene: 20. The CDR3 sequence: CAWSVFSGGLFGNPSTDTQYF. CDR3 coding DNA: TGTGCCTGGAGTGTATTCTCGGGAGGGTTGTTCGGAAACCCCAGCACAGATACGCAGTATTTT.

V usage is TRBV2 and J usage is TRBJ2-1; D is perhaps TRBD1 (5 bases). The ends were cut back, 7 bases at V and 9 bases at J, with 16 bases in the middle. CDR1 SNHLY and CDR2 FYNNEI come from the germline V gene. The CDR3 is 13 amino acids. The CDR3 spells CASKGIGVGEQFF. As DNA, the CDR3 is TGTGCCAGCAAGGGGATAGGGGTGGGTGAGCAGTTCTTC.

The chain is built from TRBV19 and TRBJ2-3; 11 bases fit TRBD2. In germline, CDR1 is LNHDA, CDR2 SQIVND (reference sequence). J was trimmed by 4 bases and V by 3 bases; bases with no gene match: 0. CDR3 length: 14 amino acids. CDR3 sequence (DNA): TGTGCCAGTAGTATGGGACTAGCGGCAGATACGCAGTATTTT. This codes for CASSMGLAADTQYF.

The table lists this clone with a few counts. It is likely a read error, because the conserved phenylalanine at the end of the CDR3 is missing. It is unclear where the CDR3 begins or ends on the DNA, so no DNA is shown, and the CDR3 is as TCRdb lists it. The gene calls are TRBV6-6 and TRBJ1-2. Germline V gene sequence: CDR1 MNHNY, CDR2 SVGAGI (reference sequence). The CDR3 is made up of 11 amino acids, end residues included. CDR3 in amino acids: CASSYQGTLRL.

The J gene is TRBJ2-5, the V gene TRBV13; maybe TRBD2 (6 bases). The CDR3 covers 17 residues. The V and J ends lost 4 bases and 1 base respectively, with 19 bases between them. Germline V CDR1 and CDR2: PRHDT, FYEKMQ (reference sequence). As DNA, the CDR3 is TGTGCCAGCAGCTCAGAACGCGGGACTTCTGGCCAAGAGACCCAGTACTTC. Protein product: CASSSERGTSGQETQYF.

The chain has TRBV7-2 and TRBJ2-3; D is perhaps TRBD1 or TRBD2 (5 bases each). Germline CDR1 is SGHTA and CDR2 is FQGNSA. The CDR3 length is 16 residues. Between the trimmed V and J ends, which lost 5 bases and 4 bases, there was a span of 19 bases. In nucleotides, the CDR3 is TGTGCCAGCAGCCGTGTAAACGTGCGAGGGGCAGATACGCAGTATTTT. This gives the protein CASSRVNVRGADTQYF.

The chain has TRBV4-3 and TRBJ2-3; TRBD2 aligns across 12 bases. Germline V CDR1 and CDR2: LGHNA, YSLEER. Germline trimming cut 0 bases from V and 4 bases from J; bases unmatched to any gene: 2. This CDR3 comprises 16 residues. The CDR3 sequence: CASSQDLAGGADTQYF. The CDR3 DNA is TGCGCCAGCAGCCAAGACCTAGCGGGGGGGGCAGATACGCAGTATTTT.

This clone showed up just once. The CDR3, as DNA: TGCGCCAGCAGCCAAGAACAATACTATGGCTACACCTTC. The encoded protein is CASSQEQYYGYTF. This chain links TRBV4-1 with TRBJ1-2; D is undetermined. V lost 0 bases, J lost 3 bases, and 5 bases lay in between. The germline gives CDR1 MGHRA, CDR2 YSYEKL. The CDR3 is 13 residues long.

This chain links TRBV18 with TRBJ2-7, with 8 nucleotides matching TRBD1. The CDR3 has 14 residues. The germline gives CDR1 KGHSH, CDR2 LQKENI. V lost 2 bases to trimming and J lost 3 bases; unmatched junction nucleotides: 3. CDR3 sequence (DNA): TGTGCCAGCTCACCATTAGGACAGGGCTACGAGCAGTACTTC. Translation: CASSPLGQGYEQYF.

The genes are TRBV2 and TRBJ2-1; 10 bases line up with TRBD1. Germline lookup yields CDR1 SNHLY and CDR2 FYNNEI. This CDR3 has 13 amino acids. Trimming removed 6 bases from V and 7 bases from J; junction bases left unmatched: 3. The CDR3 reads CASSGTGVNEQFF. Written as DNA, the CDR3 is TGTGCCAGCAGCGGGACAGGGGTTAATGAGCAGTTCTTC.

The chain recombines TRBV6-1 with TRBJ1-6; 10 nucleotides line up with TRBD1. Germline loops: CDR1 MNHNS, CDR2 SASEGT. This CDR3 is 19 amino acids long. The V and J ends lost 4 bases and 0 bases, in that order; junction bases with no gene match: 9. The CDR3 loop is CASSGQGQGGSSYNSPLHF. CDR3 coding DNA: TGTGCCAGCAGTGGCCAAGGACAGGGGGGTAGCTCCTATAATTCACCCCTCCACTTT.

The chain has TRBV6-4 and TRBJ2-1; 12 bases align to TRBD2. Per germline, CDR1 MRHNA and CDR2 SNTAGT. CDR3 length equals 15 residues. V shed 3 bases and J 9 bases; nucleotides not matched to a gene: 6. CDR3 in amino acids: CASSEASGGATEQFF. The CDR3 DNA reads TGTGCCAGCAGTGAGGCTAGCGGGGGGGCCACTGAGCAGTTCTTC.

The chain recombines TRBV6-6 with TRBJ1-5; possible D gene TRBD1, 6 bases. V was trimmed by 8 bases and J by 2 bases, leaving 13 bases between them. The CDR3 consists of 14 residues. In germline, CDR1 is MNHNY, CDR2 SVGAGI (reference sequence). The DNA of the CDR3 is TGTGCCAGCCAGGAGGGGGGGGGCAATCAGCCCCAGCATTTT. This translates into CASQEGGGNQPQHF.

This chain connects TRBV13 to TRBJ2-1; a possible D gene is TRBD2 (6 bases). Germline values: CDR1 PRHDT, CDR2 FYEKMQ (reference sequence). The V gene lost 8 bases and the J gene lost 4 bases, with 18 bases spanning the gap. The CDR3 spans 15 residues. CDR3 sequence (DNA): TGTGCCAGCCTACCGGGGCGGGGTAGTTACAATGAGCAGTTCTTC. This sequence encodes CASLPGRGSYNEQFF.

The chain employs TRBV5-1 and TRBJ1-6; D is unclear. V was cut by 3 bases and J by 1 base, with 17 bases left in between. The germline gives CDR1 SGHRS, CDR2 YFSETQ. There are 18 residues in the CDR3. CDR3 in DNA: TGCGCCAGCAGCTCCCTTCCGGATCCGGGGTCCTATAATTCACCCCTCCACTTT. Its translation is CASSSLPDPGSYNSPLHF.